This entry lists 4 T cell receptor beta chains sequenced from one sample in a study of shared clonotypes between healthy human individuals. Assay used: immunoSEQ multiplex PCR; TCRdb lists only in-frame clones, some missing. This table holds approximately 650,000 clones, about 95% found once. Naive CD8 isolation took CD45RO-negative cells positively selected for CCR7 and excluded terminally differentiated effector memory CD45RA+ cells. The sequencing input was naive CD8+ T cells sorted from blood. These receptors originate from a woman aged 30 to 39 in good health.

A note on this clone: This sample includes further DNA sequences coding for the same CDR3. This chain's CDR3 is CASSLSSNQPQHF. CDR3 nucleotides: TGTGCCAGCAGTTTAAGTAGCAATCAGCCCCAGCATTTT. The chain carries TRBV27 and TRBJ1-5; D gene unclear. The CDR3 totals 13 residues. The V and J ends lost 2 bases and 0 bases respectively, with 2 bases between them. The germline V gene has CDR1 MNHEY and CDR2 SMNVEV (reference sequence).

The chain uses TRBV5-4 and TRBJ2-3; the D gene could be TRBD1 or TRBD2 (5 bases each). From germline, CDR1 is SGHNT and CDR2 YYREEE (reference sequence). The CDR3 spans 18 residues. V gave up 0 bases and J gave up 1 base, with 18 bases separating them. Here the CDR3 reads CASSLAPVLGAGTDTQYF. CDR3 DNA: TGTGCCAGCAGCTTGGCTCCTGTACTAGGGGCCGGCACAGATACGCAGTATTTT.

This clone turned up a few times. The V gene is TRBV4-2, the J gene TRBJ2-2; 7 bases agree with TRBD1. The CDR3 is 17 residues long. The germline V gene has CDR1 LGHNA and CDR2 YNFKEQ. V shed 2 bases, J shed 4 bases, and the junction held 10 bases outside the gene matches. The CDR3 region is CASSQNPRDSSTGELFF. The DNA for the CDR3 is TGTGCCAGCAGCCAAAACCCCCGGGACAGCAGCACCGGGGAGCTGTTTTTT.

The chain is built from TRBV7-2 and TRBJ2-7; maybe TRBD2 (6 bases). Trimming removed 5 bases from V and 5 bases from J, with 19 bases in between. The length of the CDR3 is 15 residues. CDR1 is SGHTA, CDR2 FQGNSA, per germline. Here the CDR3 DNA reads TGTGCCAGCAGCCTGGGGGGAGGTCTAATGGACGAGCAGTACTTC. Translating gives CASSLGGGLMDEQYF.